What follows are 4 T cell receptor beta chains derived from one specimen sequenced in a study of response to subunit inactivated influenza vaccine. TCRdb reanalysed the RT-PCR reads using MiXCR and keeps one entry per CDR3 protein. The sample consists of approximately 700,000 distinct CDR3 sequences, 15% to 19% of them appearing once. The sample in question was PBMCs from blood, obtained 11 to 12 days after vaccination. The receptors here all came from a man aged 45-60 years who received an inactivated influenza vaccine.

This clonotype was seen a handful of times. This chain links TRBV12-3 or TRBV12-4 with TRBJ2-3, with 7 bases identical to TRBD2. Trimming at V came to 6 bases and at J to 2 bases, leaving 5 bases not matched to a gene. The CDR3 sequence is 14 residues long. CDR3: CASSPRGYTDTQYF. Written as DNA, the CDR3 is TGTGCCAGCAGCCCGCGGGGGTACACAGATACGCAGTATTTT.

This clonotype was observed once. The chain employs TRBV6-4 and TRBJ2-3, with D unresolved. This CDR3 region has 14 residues. Germline lookup yields CDR1 MRHNA and CDR2 SNTAGT. V lost 3 bases, J lost 2 bases, and 9 bases lay in between. The DNA for the CDR3 is TGTGCCAGCAGTGAGTGGCCGCACACAGATACGCAGTATTTT. This translates into CASSEWPHTDTQYF.

The chain joins TRBV20-1 to TRBJ2-7; D perhaps matches TRBD1 (6 bases). The V end was cut by 0 bases, the J end by 3 bases, with 15 bases between. Germline CDR1 DFQATT, CDR2 SNEGSKA (reference sequence). The CDR3 sequence is 15 residues long. The CDR3 DNA reads TGCAGTGCTAGAGATTTCCCAGGGGCATTCTACGAGCAGTACTTC. Translating gives CSARDFPGAFYEQYF.

This chain links TRBV18 with TRBJ2-7, with D possibly being TRBD1 or TRBD2 (5 bases each). V dropped 3 bases and J dropped 1 base, with 13 bases sitting between them. The length of the CDR3 is 15 residues. The germline V gene has CDR1 KGHSH and CDR2 LQKENI. The chain's CDR3 is CASSPNGTRSYEQYF. Written as DNA, the CDR3 is TGTGCCAGCTCACCGAACGGGACGAGATCCTACGAGCAGTACTTC.